Reported below is one T cell receptor (beta chain). Its antigen is undetermined. TCRdb's table, derived via immunoSEQ multiplex PCR, lists solely in-frame clones and lacks some. The table has some 200,000 clones, roughly 93% seen once. Germline V gives CDR1 LGHNT, CDR2 FRNRAP. The CDR3 loop spans 16 amino acids. Deletions cut 5 bases from V and 0 bases from J, with 16 bases between. The data belong to a study of T cell responses to AZD1222 COVID-19 vaccine. Overall study findings and caveats: Donors skewed white British and female; clonal diversity was possibly underestimated. Of the AZD1222 recipients, only 5 or 6 were seropositive at baseline. The span of vaccine-associated CD4 TCRs extended across spike, with dominance at 160-218 and 743-854. The repertoires were collected only after the peak T cell response.

The clonotype was recovered from an adult in good health. The chain has TRBV12-5 and TRBJ1-1; possibly TRBD1 for D (5 bases). The source was peripheral blood, collected on day 0 of AZD1222 vaccination. CDR3 DNA: TGTGCTAGTGGTGACCCCCCGACAGAGCTGAACACTGAAGCTTTCTTT. Translating it yields CASGDPPTELNTEAFF.